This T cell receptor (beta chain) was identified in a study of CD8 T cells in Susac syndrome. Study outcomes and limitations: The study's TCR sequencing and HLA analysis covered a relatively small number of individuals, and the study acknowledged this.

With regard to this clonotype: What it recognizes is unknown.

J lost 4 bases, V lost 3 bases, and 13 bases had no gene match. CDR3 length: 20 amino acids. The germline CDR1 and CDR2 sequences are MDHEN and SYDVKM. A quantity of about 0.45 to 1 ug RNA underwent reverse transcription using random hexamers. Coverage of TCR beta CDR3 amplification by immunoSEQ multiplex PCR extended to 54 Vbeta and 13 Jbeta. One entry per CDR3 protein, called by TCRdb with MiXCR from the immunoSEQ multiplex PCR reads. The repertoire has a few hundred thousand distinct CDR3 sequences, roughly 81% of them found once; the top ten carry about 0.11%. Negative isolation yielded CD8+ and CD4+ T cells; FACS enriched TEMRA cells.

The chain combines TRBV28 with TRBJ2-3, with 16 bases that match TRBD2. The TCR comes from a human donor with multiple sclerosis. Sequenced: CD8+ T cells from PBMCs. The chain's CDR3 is CASSFPGLAGGPGDPDTQYF. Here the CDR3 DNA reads TGTGCCAGCAGTTTTCCGGGACTAGCGGGAGGGCCGGGGGACCCAGATACGCAGTATTTT.